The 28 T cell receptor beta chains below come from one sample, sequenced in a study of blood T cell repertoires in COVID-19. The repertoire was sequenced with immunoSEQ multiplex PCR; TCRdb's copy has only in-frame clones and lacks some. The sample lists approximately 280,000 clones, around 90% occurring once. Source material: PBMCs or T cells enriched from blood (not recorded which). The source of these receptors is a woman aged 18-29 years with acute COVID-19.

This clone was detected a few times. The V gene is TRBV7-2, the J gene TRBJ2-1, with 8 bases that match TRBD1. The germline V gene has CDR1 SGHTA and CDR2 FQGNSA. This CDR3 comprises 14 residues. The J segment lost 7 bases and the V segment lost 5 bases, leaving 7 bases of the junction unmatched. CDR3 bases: TGTGCCAGCAGCCTACGGACAGGGAGGAATGAGCAGTTCTTC. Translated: CASSLRTGRNEQFF.

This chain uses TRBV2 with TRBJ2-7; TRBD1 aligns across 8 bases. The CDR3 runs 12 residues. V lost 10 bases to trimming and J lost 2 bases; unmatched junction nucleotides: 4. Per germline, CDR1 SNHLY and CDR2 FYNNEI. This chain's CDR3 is CAIGQGTYEQYF. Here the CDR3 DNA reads TGTGCCATCGGACAGGGTACCTACGAGCAGTACTTC.

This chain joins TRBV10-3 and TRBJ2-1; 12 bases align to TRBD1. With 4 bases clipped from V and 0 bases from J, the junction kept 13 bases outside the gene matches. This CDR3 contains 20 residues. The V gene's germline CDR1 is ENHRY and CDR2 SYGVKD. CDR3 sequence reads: CAISAASGTGGSGSYNEQFF. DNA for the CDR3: TGTGCCATCAGTGCGGCGAGTGGGACAGGGGGCTCGGGCTCCTACAATGAGCAGTTCTTC.

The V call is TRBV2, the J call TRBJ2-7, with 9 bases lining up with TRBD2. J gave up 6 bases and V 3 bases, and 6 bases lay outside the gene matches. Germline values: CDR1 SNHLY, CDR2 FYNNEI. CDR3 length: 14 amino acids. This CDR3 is CASSDFVAGVEQYF. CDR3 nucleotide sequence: TGTGCCAGCAGTGATTTCGTAGCGGGAGTCGAGCAGTACTTC.

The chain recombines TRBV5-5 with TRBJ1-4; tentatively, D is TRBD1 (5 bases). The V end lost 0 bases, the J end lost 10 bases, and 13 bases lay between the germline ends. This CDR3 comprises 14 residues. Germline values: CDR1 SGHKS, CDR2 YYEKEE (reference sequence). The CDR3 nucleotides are TGTGCCAGCAGCTTGGGCCAGTCAAGGGGAAAACTGTTTTTT. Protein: CASSLGQSRGKLFF. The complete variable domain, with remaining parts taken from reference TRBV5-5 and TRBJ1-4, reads DAGVTQSPTHLIKTRGQQVTLRCSPISGHKSVSWYQQVLGQGPQFIFQYYEKEERGRGNFPDRFSARQFPNYSSELNVNALLLGDSALYLCASSLGQSRGKLFFGSGTQLSVL.

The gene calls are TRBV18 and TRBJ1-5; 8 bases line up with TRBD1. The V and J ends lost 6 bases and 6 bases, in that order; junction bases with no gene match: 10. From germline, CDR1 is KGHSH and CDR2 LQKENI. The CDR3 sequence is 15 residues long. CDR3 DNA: TGTGCCAGCTCCCCAACCGGGACAGGTCTTCAGCCCCAGCATTTT. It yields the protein CASSPTGTGLQPQHF.

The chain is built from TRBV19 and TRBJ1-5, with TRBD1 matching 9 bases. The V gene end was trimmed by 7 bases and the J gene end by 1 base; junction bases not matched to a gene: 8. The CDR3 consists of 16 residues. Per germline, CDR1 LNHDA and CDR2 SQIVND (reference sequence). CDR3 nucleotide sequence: TGTGCCAGTAAGGGACAGGGAATTTTAAGCAATCAGCCCCAGCATTTT. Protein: CASKGQGILSNQPQHF.

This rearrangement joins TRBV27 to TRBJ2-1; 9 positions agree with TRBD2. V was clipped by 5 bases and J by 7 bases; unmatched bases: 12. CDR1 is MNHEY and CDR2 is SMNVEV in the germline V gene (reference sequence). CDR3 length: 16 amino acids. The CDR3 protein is CASSPLAGVNWNEQFF. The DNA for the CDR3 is TGTGCCAGCAGTCCTTTAGCGGGAGTAAATTGGAATGAGCAGTTCTTC.

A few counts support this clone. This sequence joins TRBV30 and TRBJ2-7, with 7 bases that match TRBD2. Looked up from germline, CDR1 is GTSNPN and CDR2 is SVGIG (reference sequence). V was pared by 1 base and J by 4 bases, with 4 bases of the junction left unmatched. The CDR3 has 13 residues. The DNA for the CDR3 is TGTGCCTGGAGTGACGGGAGGTGGTACGAGCAGTACTTC. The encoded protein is CAWSDGRWYEQYF.

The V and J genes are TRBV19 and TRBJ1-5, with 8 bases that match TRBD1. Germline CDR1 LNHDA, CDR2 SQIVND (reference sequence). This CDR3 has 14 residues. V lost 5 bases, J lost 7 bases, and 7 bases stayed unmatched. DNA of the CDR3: TGTGCCAGTAGTTCAGGGGGCGAGTGGCAGCCCCAGCATTTT. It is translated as CASSSGGEWQPQHF.

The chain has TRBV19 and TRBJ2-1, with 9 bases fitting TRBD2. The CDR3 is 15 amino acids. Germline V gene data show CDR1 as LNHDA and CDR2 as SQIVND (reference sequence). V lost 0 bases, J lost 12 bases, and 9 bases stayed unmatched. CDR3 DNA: TGTGCCAGTAGTATAGATCGGGCTAGCGGGACCTTGCAGTTCTTC. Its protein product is CASSIDRASGTLQFF.

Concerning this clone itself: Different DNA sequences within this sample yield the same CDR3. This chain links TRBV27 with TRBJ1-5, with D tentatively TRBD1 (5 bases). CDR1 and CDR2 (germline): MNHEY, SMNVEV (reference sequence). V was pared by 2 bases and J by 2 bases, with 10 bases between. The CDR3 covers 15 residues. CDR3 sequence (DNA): TGTGCCAGCAGTTTAGGGCAGGGTGGCAATCAGCCCCAGCATTTT. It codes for CASSLGQGGNQPQHF.

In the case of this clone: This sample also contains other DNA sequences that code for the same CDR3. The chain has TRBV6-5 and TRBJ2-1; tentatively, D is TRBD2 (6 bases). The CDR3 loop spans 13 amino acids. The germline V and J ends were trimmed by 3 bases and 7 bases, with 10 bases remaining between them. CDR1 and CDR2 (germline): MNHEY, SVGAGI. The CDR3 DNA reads TGTGCCAGCAGTTATTCGCGGGGTAATGAGCAGTTCTTC. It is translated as CASSYSRGNEQFF.

This chain's CDR3 is CASSYDREYNEQFF. For the CDR3, the DNA is TGTGCCAGCAGCTACGACAGGGAATACAATGAGCAGTTCTTC. The chain links TRBV9 to TRBJ2-1; 7 bases fit TRBD1. Germline CDR1 and CDR2: SGDLS and YYNGEE. Trimming took 4 bases from V and 4 from J; bases not matched to a gene: 5. CDR3 length: 14 amino acids.

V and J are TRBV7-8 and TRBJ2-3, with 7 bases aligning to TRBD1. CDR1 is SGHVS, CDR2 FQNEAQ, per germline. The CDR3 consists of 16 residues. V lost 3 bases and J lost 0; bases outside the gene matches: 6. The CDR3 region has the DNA TGTGCCAGCAGCTTTGGGACAGTAACTAGCACAGATACGCAGTATTTT. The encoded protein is CASSFGTVTSTDTQYF. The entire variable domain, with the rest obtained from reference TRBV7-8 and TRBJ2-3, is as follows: GAGVSQSPRYKVAKRGQDVALRCDPISGHVSLFWYQQALGQGPEFLTYFQNEAQLDKSGLPSDRFFAERPEGSVSTLKIQRTQQEDSAVYLCASSFGTVTSTDTQYFGPGTRLTVL.

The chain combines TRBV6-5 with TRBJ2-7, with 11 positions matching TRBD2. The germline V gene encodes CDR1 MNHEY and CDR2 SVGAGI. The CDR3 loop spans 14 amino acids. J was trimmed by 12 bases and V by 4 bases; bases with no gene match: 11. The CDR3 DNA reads TGTGCCAGCAGTTCCACCGGGACTAGCGGACTCTCGTACTTC. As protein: CASSSTGTSGLSYF.

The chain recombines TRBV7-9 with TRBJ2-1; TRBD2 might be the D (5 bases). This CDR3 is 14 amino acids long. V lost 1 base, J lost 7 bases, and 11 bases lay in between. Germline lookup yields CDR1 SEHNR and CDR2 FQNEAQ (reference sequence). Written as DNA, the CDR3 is TGTGCCAGCAGCTTAGGAGGGCCTGAGAATGAGCAGTTCTTC. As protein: CASSLGGPENEQFF.

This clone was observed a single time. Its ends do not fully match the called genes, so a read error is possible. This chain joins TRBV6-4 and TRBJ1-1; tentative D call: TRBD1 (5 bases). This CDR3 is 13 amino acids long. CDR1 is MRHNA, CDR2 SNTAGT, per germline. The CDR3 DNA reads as TGTGCCAGCCAAGGGGAACCGAACGCTGAAGCTTTCTTT. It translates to CASQGEPNAEAFF.

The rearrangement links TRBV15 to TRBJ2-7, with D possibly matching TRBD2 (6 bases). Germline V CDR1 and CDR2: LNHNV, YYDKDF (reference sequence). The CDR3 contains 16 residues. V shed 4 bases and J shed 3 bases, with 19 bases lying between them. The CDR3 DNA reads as TGTGCCACCAGCATCAATACGGGAGCCCCTAGCTACGAGCAGTACTTC. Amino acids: CATSINTGAPSYEQYF. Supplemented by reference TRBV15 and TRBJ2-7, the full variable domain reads DAMVIQNPRYQVTQFGKPVTLSCSQTLNHNVMYWYQQKSSQAPKLLFHYYDKDFNNEADTPDNFQSRRPNTSFCFLDIRSPGLGDTAMYLCATSINTGAPSYEQYFGPGTRLTVT.

This chain's CDR3 is CSVERQVPTDTQYF. CDR3 coding DNA: TGCAGCGTTGAACGACAGGTCCCGACAGATACGCAGTATTTT. The chain employs TRBV29-1 and TRBJ2-3; D is perhaps TRBD1 (6 bases). There are 14 residues in the CDR3. V was clipped by 2 bases and J by 3 bases, with 12 bases between them. CDR1 SQVTM and CDR2 ANQGSEA come from the germline V gene.

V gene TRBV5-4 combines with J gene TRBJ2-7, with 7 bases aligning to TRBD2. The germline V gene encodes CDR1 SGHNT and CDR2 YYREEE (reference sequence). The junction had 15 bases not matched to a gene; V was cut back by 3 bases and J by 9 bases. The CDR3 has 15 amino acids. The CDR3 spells CASSSFGLDSWGQYF. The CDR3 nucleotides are TGTGCCAGCAGCTCCTTCGGACTAGATTCCTGGGGGCAGTACTTC.

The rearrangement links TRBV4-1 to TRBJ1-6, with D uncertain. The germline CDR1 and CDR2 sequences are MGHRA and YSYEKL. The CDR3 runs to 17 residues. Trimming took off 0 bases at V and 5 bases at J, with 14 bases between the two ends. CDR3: CASSQDKFPEHNSPLHF. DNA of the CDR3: TGCGCCAGCAGCCAAGATAAGTTTCCGGAGCATAATTCACCCCTCCACTTT.

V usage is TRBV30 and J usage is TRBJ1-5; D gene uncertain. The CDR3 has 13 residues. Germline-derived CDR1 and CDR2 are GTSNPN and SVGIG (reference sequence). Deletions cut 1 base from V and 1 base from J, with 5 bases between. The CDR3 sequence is CAWSAGSNQPQHF. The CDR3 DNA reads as TGTGCCTGGAGTGCGGGAAGCAATCAGCCCCAGCATTTT.

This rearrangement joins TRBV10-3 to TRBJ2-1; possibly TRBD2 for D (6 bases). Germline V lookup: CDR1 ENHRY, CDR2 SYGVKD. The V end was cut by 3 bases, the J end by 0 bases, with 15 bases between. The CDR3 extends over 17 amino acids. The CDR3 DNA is TGTGCCATCAGTGACCAAATTAGCGGTTTCTCCTACAATGAGCAGTTCTTC. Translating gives CAISDQISGFSYNEQFF.

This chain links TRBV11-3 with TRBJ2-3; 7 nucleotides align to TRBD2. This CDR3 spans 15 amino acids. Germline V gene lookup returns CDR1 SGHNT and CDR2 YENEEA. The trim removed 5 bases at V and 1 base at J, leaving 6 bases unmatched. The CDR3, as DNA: TGTGCCAGCAGCCCCGGGGGGAGCGGCACAGATACGCAGTATTTT. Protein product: CASSPGGSGTDTQYF. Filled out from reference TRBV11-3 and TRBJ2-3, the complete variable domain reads EAGVVQSPRYKIIEKKQPVAFWCNPISGHNTLYWYLQNLGQGPELLIRYENEEAVDDSQLPKDRFSAERLKGVDSTLKIQPAELGDSAVYLCASSPGGSGTDTQYFGPGTRLTVL.

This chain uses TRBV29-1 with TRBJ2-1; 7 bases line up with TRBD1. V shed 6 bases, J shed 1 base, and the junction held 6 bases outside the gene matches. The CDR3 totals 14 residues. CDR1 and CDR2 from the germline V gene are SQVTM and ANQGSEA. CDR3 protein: CSVVGQRSYNEQFF. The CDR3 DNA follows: TGCAGCGTAGTGGGACAGAGGTCCTACAATGAGCAGTTCTTC.

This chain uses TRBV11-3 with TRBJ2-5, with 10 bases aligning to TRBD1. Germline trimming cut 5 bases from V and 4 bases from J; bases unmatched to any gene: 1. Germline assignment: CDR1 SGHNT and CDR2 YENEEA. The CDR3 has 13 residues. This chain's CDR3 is CASSGQGGETQYF. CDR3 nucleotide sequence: TGTGCCAGCAGCGGACAGGGGGGAGAGACCCAGTACTTC. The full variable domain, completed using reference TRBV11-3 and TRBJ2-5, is EAGVVQSPRYKIIEKKQPVAFWCNPISGHNTLYWYLQNLGQGPELLIRYENEEAVDDSQLPKDRFSAERLKGVDSTLKIQPAELGDSAVYLCASSGQGGETQYFGPGTRLLVL.

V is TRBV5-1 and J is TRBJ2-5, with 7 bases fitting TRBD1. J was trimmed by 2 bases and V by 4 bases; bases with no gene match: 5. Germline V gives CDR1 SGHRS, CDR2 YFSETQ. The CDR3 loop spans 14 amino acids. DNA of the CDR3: TGCGCCAGCAGCACCAGGGACAGACAAGAGACCCAGTACTTC. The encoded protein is CASSTRDRQETQYF.